A single sample is the source of the 27 T cell receptor beta chains below, sequenced in a study of blood T cell repertoires in COVID-19. Generated by immunoSEQ multiplex PCR, the TCRdb table keeps only in-frame clones and is missing some. The repertoire has 150,000 to 200,000 clones, approximately 86% of them found once; the top ten carry 5.2%. Input material: PBMCs or T cells enriched from blood (not recorded which). The receptors stem from a woman aged 55-75 years with acute COVID-19.

This clone showed up just a few times. The chain carries TRBV20-1 and TRBJ2-3; TRBD2 aligns across 15 bases. The CDR3 is 17 amino acids. The V and J ends lost 3 bases and 1 base, in that order; junction bases with no gene match: 5. CDR1 and CDR2 from the germline V gene are DFQATT and SNEGSKA (reference sequence). CDR3 residues: CSASEGLAGGRTDTQYF. The CDR3 DNA reads as TGCAGTGCTAGTGAGGGACTAGCGGGGGGACGCACAGATACGCAGTATTTT.

This clone showed up just once. The chain recombines TRBV29-1 with TRBJ2-2, with 10 bases lining up with TRBD2. V lost 6 bases to trimming and J lost 5 bases; unmatched junction nucleotides: 6. This CDR3 is 14 amino acids long. Germline V lookup: CDR1 SQVTM, CDR2 ANQGSEA. CDR3 sequence: CSVGLTSGTGELFF. The CDR3 DNA reads as TGCAGCGTCGGCTTGACTAGCGGGACCGGGGAGCTGTTTTTT.

This sequence joins TRBV10-3 and TRBJ2-6; the match to TRBD1 covers 10 bases. Trimming removed 5 bases from V and 4 bases from J; junction bases left unmatched: 14. This CDR3 region has 19 residues. The germline CDR1 and CDR2 sequences are ENHRY and SYGVKD. The CDR3 nucleotides read TGTGCCATCAGTTGGGGGACGACAGGGGGCGCGTCCGGGGCCAACGTCCTGACTTTC. Translating it yields CAISWGTTGGASGANVLTF.

V and J are TRBV19 and TRBJ2-3, with D unresolved. Germline CDR1 and CDR2: LNHDA and SQIVND (reference sequence). The CDR3 is made up of 17 amino acids. V was cut by 6 bases and J by 2 bases, with 21 bases left in between. As DNA, the CDR3 is TGTGCCAGTAGGTCTGGTCTAAGGAGCCGGTACACAGATACGCAGTATTTT. It is translated as CASRSGLRSRYTDTQYF.

The chain's CDR3 is CSVGQGYQPQHF. CDR3 coding DNA: TGCAGCGTTGGACAGGGATACCAGCCCCAGCATTTT. The V gene is TRBV29-1, the J gene TRBJ1-5; 7 nucleotides align to TRBD1. Germline lookup yields CDR1 SQVTM and CDR2 ANQGSEA. V gave up 4 bases and J gave up 7 bases; unmatched junction bases: 4. CDR3 length equals 12 residues.

V and J are TRBV24-1 and TRBJ1-5; 8 bases fit TRBD1. Germline trimming cut 4 bases from V and 4 bases from J; bases unmatched to any gene: 5. This CDR3 is 15 amino acids long. CDR1 is KGHDR and CDR2 is SFDVKD in the germline V gene. CDR3: CATSDRTGLNQPQHF. The CDR3 region has the DNA TGTGCCACCAGTGACAGGACAGGGTTAAATCAGCCCCAGCATTTT.

This rearrangement joins TRBV6-1 to TRBJ2-7; 8 bases align to TRBD2. CDR1 and CDR2 from the germline V gene are MNHNS and SASEGT. V was clipped by 5 bases and J by 6 bases; unmatched bases: 9. This CDR3 contains 14 residues. CDR3 in DNA: TGTGCCAGCAGTCTGACGGGGGGGGGAATCGAGCAGTACTTC. Its translation is CASSLTGGGIEQYF.

The gene calls are TRBV5-1 and TRBJ2-3; D not resolved. V gave up 5 bases and J gave up 0 bases, with 10 bases separating them. Germline loops: CDR1 SGHRS, CDR2 YFSETQ. This CDR3 is 14 amino acids long. The CDR3 DNA reads as TGCGCCAGCAGTTCTATGCCTAGCACAGATACGCAGTATTTT. Its translation is CASSSMPSTDTQYF.

This chain uses TRBV14 with TRBJ2-4; 10 bases agree with TRBD1. Germline V gene lookup returns CDR1 SGHDN and CDR2 FVKESK. The CDR3 runs to 16 residues. Trimming at V came to 4 bases and at J to 0 bases, leaving 3 bases not matched to a gene. In DNA, the CDR3 is TGTGCCAGCAGCCGGGGACAGGGGCTAGCCAAAAACATTCAGTACTTC. This encodes CASSRGQGLAKNIQYF.

This clone came up once. The V gene is TRBV7-2, the J gene TRBJ1-2; 7 nucleotides line up with TRBD1. There are 13 residues in the CDR3. Germline V gene data show CDR1 as SGHTA and CDR2 as FQGNSA. After removal of 0 bases from V and 8 bases from J, the junction contained 3 bases not matched to a gene. CDR3 region: CASSLAQGGGYTF. CDR3 sequence (DNA): TGTGCCAGCAGCTTAGCGCAAGGGGGCGGCTACACCTTC.

V usage is TRBV5-1 and J usage is TRBJ1-2; D not resolved. Trimming shortened V by 5 bases and J by 0 bases, and 14 bases separated the two germline ends. The CDR3 covers 15 residues. Germline values: CDR1 SGHRS, CDR2 YFSETQ. This chain's CDR3 is CASRIQERTNYGYTF. In DNA, the CDR3 is TGCGCCAGCAGGATCCAGGAACGGACTAACTATGGCTACACCTTC.

This clone was detected only a few times. In DNA form, the CDR3 reads TGCGCCAGCAGCAAGGGGAGGGGACAGGGGGTAGAGACCCAGTACTTC. Translated, it gives CASSKGRGQGVETQYF. The chain couples TRBV4-1 to TRBJ2-5, with 11 positions matching TRBD1. The CDR3 covers 16 residues. CDR1 and CDR2 from the germline V gene are MGHRA and YSYEKL. After removal of 5 bases from V and 4 bases from J, the junction contained 9 bases not matched to a gene.

This sequence joins TRBV7-9 and TRBJ2-5; 7 bases are shared with TRBD2. This CDR3 comprises 15 residues. Losses at the gene ends were 3 bases for V and 2 bases for J; bases not matched to a gene: 6. In germline, CDR1 is SEHNR, CDR2 FQNEAQ (reference sequence). In DNA, the CDR3 is TGTGCCAGCAGCTTGGGAAGCGGGGTACAAGAGACCCAGTACTTC. This sequence encodes CASSLGSGVQETQYF.

The rearrangement links TRBV7-6 to TRBJ1-6; possible D gene TRBD1, 6 bases. The CDR3 has 13 amino acids. From germline, CDR1 is SGHVS and CDR2 FNYEAQ. V lost 8 bases and J lost 5, with 10 bases in between. Written as DNA, the CDR3 is TGTGCCAGCTCGGACAGAAATAATTCACCCCTCCACTTT. Its translation: CASSDRNNSPLHF.

This chain links TRBV10-3 with TRBJ1-6; D uncertain. V lost 0 bases and J lost 6, with 9 bases in between. The CDR3 covers 15 residues. In germline, CDR1 is ENHRY, CDR2 SYGVKD. Here the CDR3 reads CAISESGGINSPLHF. CDR3 in DNA: TGTGCCATCAGTGAGTCGGGAGGGATTAATTCACCCCTCCACTTT.

This chain connects TRBV19 to TRBJ1-3; perhaps TRBD1 as D (5 bases). V gave up 3 bases and J gave up 4 bases, with 10 bases separating them. Germline CDR1 LNHDA, CDR2 SQIVND (reference sequence). The CDR3 covers 14 residues. CDR3 loop: CASSMGGLGNTIYF. CDR3 DNA: TGTGCCAGTAGTATGGGGGGGTTAGGAAACACCATATATTTT.

The chain recombines TRBV27 with TRBJ1-5; TRBD1 might be the D (6 bases). The ends were cut back, 5 bases at V and 4 bases at J, with 12 bases in the middle. There are 14 residues in the CDR3. Looked up from germline, CDR1 is MNHEY and CDR2 is SMNVEV (reference sequence). The CDR3 region is CASSLNTGNQPQHF. The DNA for the CDR3 is TGTGCCAGCAGTCTTAATACAGGGAATCAGCCCCAGCATTTT.

In DNA, the CDR3 is TGCGCCAGCAGCCCACGCGGACAGGCGACAGGGGCCAACGTCCTGACTTTC. Amino acids: CASSPRGQATGANVLTF. V and J are TRBV4-1 and TRBJ2-6; 7 bases match TRBD1. The junction had 10 bases not matched to a gene; V was cut back by 4 bases and J by 4 bases. Germline CDR1 MGHRA, CDR2 YSYEKL. The CDR3 consists of 17 residues.

The J gene is TRBJ2-3, the V gene TRBV27; 8 bases line up with TRBD2. CDR3 length: 16 amino acids. J was trimmed by 6 bases and V by 6 bases; bases with no gene match: 14. Germline values: CDR1 MNHEY, CDR2 SMNVEV (reference sequence). The DNA for the CDR3 is TGTGCCAGCAGCCCACCACTCGGGGGGGCTGGGGATACGCAGTATTTT. It is translated as CASSPPLGGAGDTQYF.

The chain is built from TRBV4-3 and TRBJ1-3; a possible D gene is TRBD1 (5 bases). The length of the CDR3 is 15 residues. Germline V gene data show CDR1 as LGHNA and CDR2 as YSLEER. Trimming shortened V by 0 bases and J by 3 bases, and 9 bases separated the two germline ends. CDR3: CASSQEGGVGNTIYF. CDR3 DNA sequence: TGCGCCAGCAGCCAAGAAGGAGGGGTTGGAAACACCATATATTTT.

This clone was observed at least ten times. The V and J genes are TRBV28 and TRBJ1-5; D is possibly TRBD1 (5 bases). This CDR3 contains 15 residues. Germline assignment: CDR1 MDHEN and CDR2 SYDVKM. The V and J ends lost 2 bases and 7 bases respectively, with 15 bases between them. CDR3 amino acids: CASSLDTEEGQPQHF. The CDR3 nucleotides are TGTGCCAGCAGTTTAGACACAGAGGAGGGGCAGCCCCAGCATTTT.

The V gene is TRBV5-5, the J gene TRBJ2-3, with 7 nucleotides matching TRBD2. V lost 0 bases to trimming and J lost 3 bases; unmatched junction nucleotides: 7. The germline gives CDR1 SGHKS, CDR2 YYEKEE (reference sequence). This CDR3 has 16 amino acids. In DNA form, the CDR3 reads TGTGCCAGCAGCTTGGTACTAGCGATAGGAACAGATACGCAGTATTTT. Translating gives CASSLVLAIGTDTQYF. Based on the CDR3 plus reference TRBV5-5 and TRBJ2-3, the full variable domain is DAGVTQSPTHLIKTRGQQVTLRCSPISGHKSVSWYQQVLGQGPQFIFQYYEKEERGRGNFPDRFSARQFPNYSSELNVNALLLGDSALYLCASSLVLAIGTDTQYFGPGTRLTVL.

The chain couples TRBV10-3 to TRBJ2-2, with D possibly TRBD1 on 5 matching bases. Germline V CDR1 and CDR2: ENHRY, SYGVKD. There are 15 residues in the CDR3. V lost 11 bases and J 4 bases, leaving 20 bases between the germline ends. The CDR3, as DNA: TGTGCCGGTTCGTCCCTAGGGGTCGGCACCGGGGAGCTGTTTTTT. Its translation is CAGSSLGVGTGELFF.

This rearrangement joins TRBV7-6 to TRBJ2-3; maybe TRBD2 (6 bases). V was clipped by 5 bases and J by 3 bases, with 24 bases between them. There are 18 residues in the CDR3. Germline CDR1 and CDR2: SGHVS and FNYEAQ. The CDR3 spells CASSTRGRSGSLTDTQYF. CDR3 in DNA: TGTGCCAGCAGCACAAGAGGTCGCAGCGGGTCTCTAACAGATACGCAGTATTTT.

This chain links TRBV2 with TRBJ2-5; possibly TRBD1 for D (5 bases). Trimming removed 4 bases at V and 4 bases at J, with 7 bases between. The CDR3 has 12 residues. The V gene's germline CDR1 is SNHLY and CDR2 FYNNEI. The CDR3 here is CASSVGPETQYF. The DNA of the CDR3 is TGTGCCAGCAGTGTGGGGCCAGAGACCCAGTACTTC.

The chain recombines TRBV5-6 with TRBJ1-1; D is ambiguous. The germline V and J ends were trimmed by 5 bases and 0 bases, with 11 bases remaining between them. In germline, CDR1 is SGHDT, CDR2 YYEEEE. CDR3 size: 14 residues. The CDR3 DNA reads TGTGCCAGCAGGGTTAGAGGCATGAACACTGAAGCTTTCTTT. Translation gives CASRVRGMNTEAFF.

The chain combines TRBV5-6 with TRBJ1-3; D remains ambiguous. V was clipped by 1 base and J by 0 bases, with 11 bases between them. The germline V gene encodes CDR1 SGHDT and CDR2 YYEEEE. CDR3 size: 16 residues. The CDR3 sequence is CASSLPGAYSGNTIYF. The CDR3 region has the DNA TGTGCCAGCAGCTTGCCGGGAGCCTACTCTGGAAACACCATATATTTT.